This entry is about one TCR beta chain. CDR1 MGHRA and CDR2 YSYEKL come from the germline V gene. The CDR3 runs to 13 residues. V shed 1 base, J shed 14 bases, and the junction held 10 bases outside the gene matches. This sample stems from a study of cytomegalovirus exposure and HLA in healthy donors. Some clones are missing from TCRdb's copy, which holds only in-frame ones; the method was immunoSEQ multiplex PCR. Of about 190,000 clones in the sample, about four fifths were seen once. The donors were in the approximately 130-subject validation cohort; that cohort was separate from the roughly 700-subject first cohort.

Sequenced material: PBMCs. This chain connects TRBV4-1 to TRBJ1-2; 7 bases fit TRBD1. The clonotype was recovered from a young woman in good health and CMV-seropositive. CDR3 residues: CASSQAAGQARTF. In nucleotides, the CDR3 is TGCGCCAGCAGCCAAGCCGCCGGACAGGCGAGGACCTTC.